One and the same sample provided the 15 T cell receptor beta chains below, sequenced in a study of T cell repertoires in ileal Crohn's disease. The time point denotes: neoterminal ileum biopsy at postoperative endoscopy, about 6 months after surgery. The table came from immunoSEQ multiplex PCR; TCRdb's copy has only in-frame clones and leaves some out. Of roughly 9,200 clones in the sample, roughly 85% were seen once. Sequencing was performed on ileal tissue. All receptors derive from an adult with Crohn's disease.

V is TRBV6-6 and J is TRBJ2-7; D perhaps matches TRBD1 (5 bases). V lost 8 bases to trimming and J lost 3 bases, with 17 bases between them. The CDR3 extends over 14 amino acids. Germline loops: CDR1 MNHNY, CDR2 SVGAGI (reference sequence). DNA of the CDR3: TGTGCCAGCTGGGAACCAGGGAAAGTCTACGAGCAGTACTTC. Protein product: CASWEPGKVYEQYF.

The V gene is TRBV5-1, the J gene TRBJ2-7; 7 bases line up with TRBD1. V trimming: 0 bases; J trimming: 5 bases; junction bases outside the gene matches: 11. Germline values: CDR1 SGHRS, CDR2 YFSETQ. The CDR3 is 16 amino acids. The CDR3 DNA sequence: TGCGCCAGCAGCTTGGCGTCTGGACAGGTTGCCCACGAGCAGTACTTC. Amino acids: CASSLASGQVAHEQYF.

This clone has only a few counts. The V gene is TRBV6-1, the J gene TRBJ2-2, with D tentatively TRBD1 (5 bases). CDR1 is MNHNS and CDR2 is SASEGT in the germline V gene. The length of the CDR3 is 15 residues. The V gene lost 2 bases and the J gene lost 3 bases, with 10 bases spanning the gap. The CDR3 region has the DNA TGTGCCAGCAGTGAACAAAGGGGTTACACCGGGGAGCTGTTTTTT. Translated, it gives CASSEQRGYTGELFF.

The CDR3 nucleotides are TGCGCCAGCAGCTTGGAGGGACAGGGTCGGGGGAATTCACCCCTCCACTTT. Its protein is CASSLEGQGRGNSPLHF. The chain carries TRBV5-1 and TRBJ1-6, with 9 bases identical to TRBD1. The CDR3 is made up of 17 amino acids. Germline V gene sequence: CDR1 SGHRS, CDR2 YFSETQ. Trimming at V came to 0 bases and at J to 7 bases, leaving 8 bases not matched to a gene.

V usage is TRBV10-1 and J usage is TRBJ2-1, with 9 bases fitting TRBD1. Germline V gene lookup returns CDR1 WNHNN and CDR2 SYGVQD (reference sequence). This CDR3 is 13 amino acids long. The V gene end was trimmed by 10 bases and the J gene end by 4 bases; junction bases not matched to a gene: 5. CDR3 amino acids: CATPGTGYNEQFF. CDR3 DNA: TGCGCCACCCCCGGGACAGGGTACAATGAGCAGTTCTTC.

This clone has a handful of counts. The chain is built from TRBV6-1 and TRBJ2-1; 7 bases agree with TRBD2. The V segment lost 7 bases and the J segment 4 bases; nucleotides outside the gene matches: 7. Germline CDR1 is MNHNS and CDR2 is SASEGT. The CDR3 runs 14 residues. The CDR3 protein is CASKTSELYNEQFF. Here the CDR3 DNA reads TGTGCCAGCAAAACTAGCGAGTTGTACAATGAGCAGTTCTTC.

This chain connects TRBV2 to TRBJ2-7, with 9 bases identical to TRBD1. This CDR3 contains 14 residues. The junction had 6 bases not matched to a gene; V was cut back by 6 bases and J by 3 bases. The germline V gene encodes CDR1 SNHLY and CDR2 FYNNEI. CDR3 bases: TGTGCCAGCAGGCCCGGGACAGGGAACTACGAGCAGTACTTC. This encodes CASRPGTGNYEQYF. Looking up the rest from reference TRBV2 and TRBJ2-7 gives the full variable domain: EPEVTQTPSHQVTQMGQEVILRCVPISNHLYFYWYRQILGQKVEFLVSFYNNEISEKSEIFDDQFSVERPDGSNFTLKIRSTKLEDSAMYFCASRPGTGNYEQYFGPGTRLTVT.

V is TRBV7-8 and J is TRBJ2-1; 7 bases match TRBD2. Germline CDR1 SGHVS, CDR2 FQNEAQ. The CDR3 consists of 13 residues. V shed 5 bases, J shed 6 bases, and the junction held 4 bases outside the gene matches. The CDR3 reads CASSRAGVNEQFF. Written as DNA, the CDR3 is TGTGCCAGCAGCCGGGCGGGGGTCAATGAGCAGTTCTTC.

This clone has just a few counts. This sequence joins TRBV4-2 and TRBJ1-1, with 10 nucleotides matching TRBD1. This CDR3 comprises 14 residues. Germline CDR1 reads LGHNA; CDR2 reads YNFKEQ. J lost 4 bases, V lost 4 bases, and 3 bases had no gene match. The CDR3 region has the DNA TGTGCCAGCAGCCTTAGGACAGGGGGCACTGAAGCTTTCTTT. It yields the protein CASSLRTGGTEAFF.

The genes are TRBV7-9 and TRBJ1-2; 7 bases line up with TRBD1. Losses at the gene ends were 5 bases for V and 7 bases for J; bases not matched to a gene: 7. CDR1 and CDR2 (germline): SEHNR, FQNEAQ (reference sequence). This CDR3 contains 13 residues. This CDR3 reads CASSVGTVPGYTF. CDR3 coding DNA: TGTGCCAGCAGCGTCGGGACAGTCCCTGGCTACACCTTC.

The V and J genes are TRBV6-4 and TRBJ2-3; TRBD2 might be the D (6 bases). Germline V gene data show CDR1 as MRHNA and CDR2 as SNTAGT. V was cut by 3 bases and J by 7 bases, with 11 bases left in between. CDR3 length equals 13 residues. The chain's CDR3 is CASSENSGYTQYF. CDR3 DNA: TGTGCCAGCAGTGAGAATAGCGGCTATACGCAGTATTTT.

The rearrangement uses TRBV1 and TRBJ1-3. TRBV1 is tagged as a pseudogene. CDR3 length: 17 residues. For the CDR3, the DNA is TGCACCAGCAGCCGAATGAATGCCGGGTCGATCAGAAACACCATATATTTT. Protein product: CTSSRMNAGSIRNTIYF.

The genes are TRBV2 and TRBJ1-1; no firm D call. CDR3 length: 14 residues. CDR1 is SNHLY and CDR2 is FYNNEI in the germline V gene. Between the trimmed V and J ends, which lost 10 bases and 4 bases, there was a span of 19 bases. The CDR3 protein is CATTVPSFGTEAFF. In DNA form, the CDR3 reads TGTGCCACCACTGTCCCATCATTTGGCACTGAAGCTTTCTTT.

The V gene is TRBV5-4, the J gene TRBJ2-2; 8 bases are a match to TRBD1. Germline CDR1 reads SGHNT; CDR2 reads YYREEE (reference sequence). This CDR3 has 16 amino acids. Trimming at V came to 4 bases and at J to 4 bases, leaving 9 bases not matched to a gene. In DNA, the CDR3 is TGTGCCAGCAGCCCCAGGACAGGGAAGGTCACCGGGGAGCTGTTTTTT. Translation: CASSPRTGKVTGELFF.

The chain uses TRBV19 and TRBJ2-5; the D gene is possibly TRBD2 (6 bases). The CDR3 sequence is 14 residues long. The V and J ends lost 3 bases and 5 bases respectively, with 13 bases between them. The germline V gene encodes CDR1 LNHDA and CDR2 SQIVND (reference sequence). The CDR3 sequence: CASSIGRDWETQYF. CDR3 coding DNA: TGTGCCAGTAGTATCGGCAGGGACTGGGAGACCCAGTACTTC.